This T cell receptor (beta chain) was sequenced for a study of T cell changes during pregnancy in multiple sclerosis. The ends were cut back, 3 bases at V and 3 bases at J, with 15 bases in the middle. Looked up from germline, CDR1 is MNHEY and CDR2 is SVGAGI. CDR3 length: 15 amino acids. TCRdb's copy holds only in-frame clones and misses some; the assay was immunoSEQ multiplex PCR. This sample carries 40,000 or so clones, roughly 90% of them seen once, and the ten largest clones take around 13%. V usage is TRBV6-5 and J usage is TRBJ2-7; no clear D gene. The source of this sequence is a female donor with multiple sclerosis, enrolled in a pregnancy study. The source material was CD8+ T cells from peripheral blood mononuclear cells, sampled in the first trimester of pregnancy. The CDR3 spells CASSYSQRQIYEQYF. CDR3 DNA: TGTGCCAGCAGTTATAGCCAACGGCAGATCTACGAGCAGTACTTC.